This T cell receptor (beta chain) was observed in a study of T cells in Graves' hyperthyroidism and ophthalmopathy. Researchers amplified the TCR beta CDR3 regions from RNA transcripts. The primer set for the first-round RT-PCR of the TCR CDR3 was HTBI. In TCRdb, the multiplex PCR reads were re-called with MiXCR into one record per CDR3 protein. Of roughly 290,000 distinct CDR3 sequences in the sample, 13% were seen once. The CDR3 is 13 amino acids. Trimming removed 2 bases from V and 6 bases from J, with 10 bases in between. CDR1 and CDR2 (germline): MNHEY, SVGEGT. Of note for this clonotype: A read error is possible here, since a much larger clone lies one base away.

The sample was blood. This receptor was obtained from a woman younger than 45 with Graves' hyperthyroidism that later progressed to Graves' ophthalmopathy. The V and J genes are TRBV6-2 or TRBV6-3 and TRBJ1-2; possibly TRBD1 for D (5 bases). CDR3 residues: CASSYQGGHGYTF. Written as DNA, the CDR3 is TGTGCCAGCAGTTACCAGGGAGGGCATGGCTACACCTTC.